This T cell receptor beta chain appears in the sequencing data of a study of blood T cell repertoires in COVID-19. The overall study: COVID-19 samples from acute and convalescent phases originated in the United States, Italy and Spain.

CDR1 is LNHDA, CDR2 SQIVND, per germline (reference sequence). The CDR3 has 16 residues. V lost 6 bases and J lost 5; bases outside the gene matches: 8. Generated by immunoSEQ multiplex PCR, the TCRdb table keeps only in-frame clones and is missing some. The sample shows 200,000 to 300,000 clones, approximately 84% of them seen only once. The material sequenced was peripheral blood. The TCR was taken from a woman at least 80 years old with acute or convalescent COVID-19. The V and J genes are TRBV19 and TRBJ2-5, with 14 bases aligning to TRBD2. The CDR3 protein is CASSKGTSGSGETQYF. The CDR3 nucleotides read TGTGCCAGTAGCAAAGGGACTAGCGGGAGTGGTGAGACCCAGTACTTC.